This TCR beta chain was sequenced for a study of monozygotic twins with inflammatory bowel disease. The CDR3 contains 14 residues. The germline CDR1 and CDR2 sequences are SGHNT and YYREEE (reference sequence). As for this clonotype: Its antigen is still unknown.

Samples each yielded cDNA through eight separate reactions. TCRdb re-called the 5' RACE reads and gives one entry per CDR3 protein, without DNA. The sample has about 350,000 distinct CDR3 sequences. The study's findings and limits: A lone strong IBD-associated signal or clonotype found no support. Distinct T cell subtypes could not be told apart. Background noise in patient repertoires may stem from differing immunosuppressive treatments.

Input material: blood. This chain links TRBV5-4 with TRBJ2-5; TCRdb indicates TRBD1, and absent DNA this call remains unverified. The receptor was derived from a human donor with ulcerative colitis or Crohn's disease, or a healthy co-twin of an affected twin (not recorded which). CDR3: CASSLGQGLETQYF.